This entry concerns a single T cell receptor beta chain. Germline CDR1 reads MNHEY; CDR2 reads SVGAGI. V was clipped by 5 bases and J by 6 bases; unmatched bases: 10. The CDR3 is made up of 15 amino acids. TCRdb independently ran MiXCR on the RT-PCR reads; one entry per CDR3 protein. The repertoire has about 680,000 distinct CDR3 sequences, about 14% of them found once; the top ten carry just over 3.5%. Material for sequencing was memory CD4+ T cells from blood. J is TRBJ2-7 and V is TRBV6-5, with TRBD1 matching over 10 bases. The receptor comes from a female donor in good health, serving as a healthy control. The DNA for the CDR3 is TGTGCCAGCAGTAAAACCGGGACAGGGGTGCCCGAGCAGTACTTC. Amino acids: CASSKTGTGVPEQYF.